Each of the 21 T cell receptor beta chains below was sequenced from the same sample in a study of radiotherapy plus CTLA-4 blockade in lung cancer. Method: immunoSEQ multiplex PCR; TCRdb's copy keeps in-frame clones and lacks some. This table holds about 28,000 clones, around 80% found once. The sample here was peripheral blood, taken from a patient treated with radiotherapy plus ipilimumab. These receptors were obtained from a human donor with non-small cell lung cancer who had stable disease on radiotherapy plus ipilimumab.

V gene TRBV14 combines with J gene TRBJ2-2; 9 bases match TRBD1. The CDR3 runs 17 residues. V trimming: 3 bases; J trimming: 2 bases; junction bases outside the gene matches: 7. Germline lookup yields CDR1 SGHDN and CDR2 FVKESK. The CDR3 DNA follows: TGTGCCAGCAGCCACTTCGACAGGGGGGCTAACACCGGGGAGCTGTTTTTT. Translation: CASSHFDRGANTGELFF.

For the CDR3, the DNA is TGTGCCAGTAGTATAGGGCAGGGGCGCCCTGGGGCCAACGTCCTGACTTTC. Translated: CASSIGQGRPGANVLTF. J is TRBJ2-6 and V is TRBV19; a possible D gene is TRBD1 (6 bases). The germline CDR1 and CDR2 sequences are LNHDA and SQIVND (reference sequence). This CDR3 has 17 amino acids. The V end was cut by 1 base, the J end by 2 bases, with 12 bases between.

The chain links TRBV6-1 to TRBJ1-2, with 8 bases matching TRBD1. CDR3 length: 13 residues. With V trimmed by 7 bases and J by 5 bases, 6 bases remained unmatched. Per the germline V gene, CDR1 is MNHNS and CDR2 is SASEGT. CDR3 loop: CASNAGTGYGYTF. CDR3 nucleotides: TGTGCCAGCAACGCCGGGACAGGTTATGGCTACACCTTC.

This clone was counted a few times. The V call is TRBV19, the J call TRBJ2-5; D may be TRBD1 or TRBD2 (5 bases each). This CDR3 region has 14 residues. Trimming left V 2 bases short and J 5 bases short, with 12 bases between. CDR1 and CDR2 from the germline V gene are LNHDA and SQIVND (reference sequence). The CDR3 bases are TGTGCCAGTAGTATAAGGACGTGGGGGGAGACCCAGTACTTC. Its translation: CASSIRTWGETQYF.

The chain combines TRBV14 with TRBJ2-1; no clear D. Germline V gives CDR1 SGHDN, CDR2 FVKESK. This CDR3 spans 11 amino acids. The V and J ends lost 1 base and 10 bases respectively, with 5 bases between them. The CDR3 reads CASSQVREQFF. CDR3 bases: TGTGCCAGCAGCCAAGTTCGGGAGCAGTTCTTC.

V gene TRBV4-1 combines with J gene TRBJ2-5; a weak D match, TRBD2 (7 bases). CDR3 length: 15 amino acids. Germline CDR1 and CDR2: MGHRA and YSYEKL. Trimming took off 0 bases at V and 6 bases at J, with 14 bases between the two ends. The CDR3 sequence is CASSQEWGGHQTQYF. The CDR3 region has the DNA TGCGCCAGCAGCCAAGAGTGGGGGGGCCACCAGACCCAGTACTTC.

The chain has TRBV7-8 and TRBJ1-2; D is undetermined. The CDR3 has 12 residues. Between the trimmed V and J ends, which lost 2 bases and 8 bases, there was a span of 9 bases. The germline gives CDR1 SGHVS, CDR2 FQNEAQ. CDR3 amino acids: CASSLPRVGYTF. As DNA, the CDR3 is TGTGCCAGCAGCTTACCGAGGGTCGGCTACACCTTC.

V is TRBV19 and J is TRBJ2-1, with 10 bases fitting TRBD2. CDR3 length equals 15 residues. V was clipped by 3 bases and J by 7 bases; unmatched bases: 6. Germline V CDR1 and CDR2: LNHDA, SQIVND (reference sequence). The CDR3 DNA sequence: TGTGCCAGTAGTATCCCTAGCGGGGGAAGGAATGAGCAGTTCTTC. This codes for CASSIPSGGRNEQFF.

The chain links TRBV7-2 to TRBJ1-2, with a possible D match to TRBD1 (5 bases). The CDR3 has 13 residues. Trimming took 2 bases from V and 7 from J, leaving 11 bases between them. From germline, CDR1 is SGHTA and CDR2 FQGNSA. CDR3 in amino acids: CASSLTKGFGYTF. In DNA form, the CDR3 reads TGTGCCAGCAGCTTAACTAAGGGGTTTGGCTACACCTTC.

CDR3 DNA sequence: TGTGCCAGCAATACGCTGACCCGGGACACCACAGAAAAACTGTTTTTT. Translating gives CASNTLTRDTTEKLFF. The chain employs TRBV2 and TRBJ1-4; possible D gene TRBD1, 6 bases. V was clipped by 7 bases and J by 8 bases, with 23 bases between them. The CDR3 consists of 16 residues. Germline V CDR1 and CDR2: SNHLY, FYNNEI. Complete variable domain (other parts from reference TRBV2 and TRBJ1-4): EPEVTQTPSHQVTQMGQEVILRCVPISNHLYFYWYRQILGQKVEFLVSFYNNEISEKSEIFDDQFSVERPDGSNFTLKIRSTKLEDSAMYFCASNTLTRDTTEKLFFGSGTQLSVL.

V usage is TRBV29-1 and J usage is TRBJ2-7, with 7 bases fitting TRBD2. The CDR3 runs 12 residues. After removal of 7 bases from V and 6 bases from J, the junction contained 9 bases not matched to a gene. Germline V gene sequence: CDR1 SQVTM, CDR2 ANQGSEA. This CDR3 reads CSARTSGGEQYF. Written as DNA, the CDR3 is TGCAGCGCTCGGACTAGTGGAGGCGAGCAGTACTTC.

This rearrangement joins TRBV11-1 to TRBJ2-7; D not certain. Germline V gene sequence: CDR1 SGHAT, CDR2 FQDESV (reference sequence). The CDR3 is 13 amino acids. Trimming took 1 base from V and 6 from J, leaving 10 bases between them. The CDR3 spells CASSLDLRSEQYV. CDR3 coding DNA: TGTGCCAGCAGCTTAGATCTCAGGAGCGAGCAGTACGTC.

The chain couples TRBV7-8 to TRBJ1-4; D uncertain. Germline loops: CDR1 SGHVS, CDR2 FQNEAQ. The CDR3 extends over 16 amino acids. The V and J ends lost 2 bases and 0 bases respectively, with 10 bases between them. The CDR3 reads CASSLSRTPTNEKLFF. For the CDR3, the DNA is TGTGCCAGCAGCTTAAGTCGGACCCCAACTAATGAAAAACTGTTTTTT.

The rearrangement links TRBV10-3 to TRBJ1-5; 12 nucleotides align to TRBD1. Germline V gives CDR1 ENHRY, CDR2 SYGVKD. There are 16 residues in the CDR3. The trim removed 6 bases at V and 9 bases at J, leaving 12 bases unmatched. CDR3 DNA: TGTGCCATCAGCACCGGGACAGGGGGCCTCTCGGGGCCCCAGCATTTT. Its translation: CAISTGTGGLSGPQHF.

The table lists this clone with a few counts. The rearrangement joins TRBV6-1 to TRBJ1-1; 9 bases match TRBD1. After removal of 0 bases from V and 0 bases from J, the junction contained 11 bases not matched to a gene. The CDR3 spans 19 residues. Germline-derived CDR1 and CDR2 are MNHNS and SASEGT. The CDR3, as DNA: TGTGCCAGCAGTGAAGCGCGGGTCGGACAGGGGCGTTTGAACACTGAAGCTTTCTTT. Translated: CASSEARVGQGRLNTEAFF.

This clone was detected only once. The chain recombines TRBV6-5 with TRBJ1-2; 8 bases align to TRBD1. The CDR3 has 13 amino acids. Looked up from germline, CDR1 is MNHEY and CDR2 is SVGAGI. Germline trimming cut 4 bases from V and 5 bases from J; bases unmatched to any gene: 3. DNA of the CDR3: TGTGCCAGCAGTTTGACAGGGGAGTATGGCTACACCTTC. This encodes CASSLTGEYGYTF.

V and J are TRBV27 and TRBJ2-7; D tentatively fits TRBD1 or TRBD2 (5 bases each). V was cut by 6 bases and J by 6 bases, with 21 bases left in between. This CDR3 is 15 amino acids long. Per the germline V gene, CDR1 is MNHEY and CDR2 is SMNVEV (reference sequence). CDR3 coding DNA: TGTGCCAGCAGCCCACAGGACTCCTACATGAGCGAGCAGTACTTC. As protein: CASSPQDSYMSEQYF.

This clone has just one count. The rearrangement joins TRBV19 to TRBJ1-3; a possible D gene is TRBD1 (5 bases). CDR1 and CDR2 from the germline V gene are LNHDA and SQIVND (reference sequence). This CDR3 has 17 residues. V was clipped by 3 bases and J by 0 bases, with 15 bases between them. The CDR3 DNA follows: TGTGCCAGTAGTATGGGGACCGGCGGTGGCTCTGGAAACACCATATATTTT. Its translation is CASSMGTGGGSGNTIYF.

The CDR3 coding sequence is TGTGCCAGCAGCTTAGGGGGAATGGCGGGAAACACCATATATTTT. Amino acids: CASSLGGMAGNTIYF. The V call is TRBV7-6, the J call TRBJ1-3, with no clear D. With 1 base removed from V and 4 bases from J, the gap between germline ends came to 11 bases. Germline V gene sequence: CDR1 SGHVS, CDR2 FNYEAQ. The CDR3 totals 15 residues.

The genes are TRBV11-2 and TRBJ1-3; D is unclear. Germline CDR1 reads SGHAT; CDR2 reads FQNNGV. V dropped 8 bases and J dropped 0 bases, with 11 bases sitting between them. The CDR3 covers 14 residues. The CDR3 spells CASAAYVSGNTIYF. The DNA of the CDR3 is TGTGCCAGCGCCGCGTACGTCTCTGGAAACACCATATATTTT.

This chain uses TRBV6-6 with TRBJ2-5; 12 bases are shared with TRBD2. Germline V gives CDR1 MNHNY, CDR2 SVGAGI (reference sequence). Trimming removed 6 bases from V and 6 bases from J; junction bases left unmatched: 5. There are 14 residues in the CDR3. CDR3 residues: CASSLLAGGQTQYF. The CDR3 DNA sequence: TGTGCCAGCAGCTTACTAGCGGGGGGACAGACCCAGTACTTC.